The rows below give T cell receptor beta chains drawn from one sample of a study of cytomegalovirus exposure and HLA in healthy donors. TCRdb keeps only in-frame clones here, not all; method: immunoSEQ multiplex PCR. Of roughly 140,000 clones detected, nearly 85% appear once; the ten largest clones hold 3.4%. The sequenced material came from PBMCs. These TCRs come from a male donor in good health and CMV-seronegative. The CDR3 runs from the conserved cysteine through the conserved F or W. The D gene is left open where the match is weak. The size field is filled for only some rows; it gives once, few, many or a size class.

j_call d_call v_call clone_size cdr3_aa cdr3_nt
TRBJ1-2 . TRBV7-9 . CSSSLVSGVNYGYTF TGTTCCAGCAGCTTAGTGTCAGGGGTTAACTATGGCTACACCTTC
TRBJ1-1 TRBD1 TRBV29-1 . CSVVRGPYVNTEAFF TGCAGCGTTGTCAGGGGGCCCTACGTGAACACTGAAGCTTTCTTT
TRBJ2-1 TRBD2 TRBV7-6 . CASSSAPFSGGGYNEQFF TGTGCCAGCAGCTCCGCCCCTTTTAGCGGGGGGGGCTACAATGAGCAGTTCTTC
TRBJ1-6 . TRBV6-5 . CASSYAHSSSSPLHF TGTGCCAGCAGTTACGCCCACAGTAGTAGTTCACCCCTCCACTTT
TRBJ2-2 TRBD2 TRBV13 . CASSLASGAPTGELFF TGTGCCAGCAGCTTGGCTAGCGGGGCCCCCACCGGGGAGCTGTTTTTT
TRBJ2-3 TRBD2 TRBV30 . CAWSVGLAGGTDTQYF TGTGCCTGGAGTGTTGGACTAGCGGGAGGCACAGATACGCAGTATTTT
TRBJ2-1 . TRBV6-5 . CASSYSASAYNEQFF TGTGCCAGCAGTTACTCGGCTAGCGCCTACAATGAGCAGTTCTTC
TRBJ2-1 TRBD2 TRBV28 . CASRIGREESHNEQFF TGTGCCAGCAGAATTGGGCGGGAGGAATCTCACAATGAGCAGTTCTTC
TRBJ1-5 . TRBV19 . CASGTQWGLIGHYSNQPQHF TGTGCCAGTGGAACCCAGTGGGGCCTCATAGGCCACTATAGCAATCAGCCCCAGCATTTT
TRBJ1-2 . TRBV28 . CASSLDWREGGSGYTF TGTGCCAGCAGTTTGGACTGGAGGGAGGGAGGAAGTGGCTACACCTTC
TRBJ1-1 . TRBV7-3 . CASSLSGGRTEAFF TGTGCCAGCAGCTTATCGGGGGGGCGCACTGAAGCTTTCTTT
TRBJ2-7 TRBD2 TRBV4-1 . CASSQEVLLAGTYEQYF TGCGCCAGCAGCCAAGAAGTCTTACTAGCGGGGACTTACGAGCAGTACTTC
TRBJ2-7 . TRBV19 . CASSVKYLSSYEQYF TGTGCCAGTAGTGTTAAGTACTTGAGCTCCTACGAGCAGTACTTC
TRBJ2-5 . TRBV7-9 few CSSSHEERETQYF TGTTCCAGCAGCCACGAGGAGAGAGAGACCCAGTACTTC
TRBJ2-1 . TRBV5-4 . CASSPPGALASYNEQFF TGTGCCAGCAGCCCTCCTGGGGCCTTGGCCTCCTACAATGAGCAGTTCTTC
TRBJ2-7 . TRBV27 once CANGTPNAAHPYEQYF TGTGCCAACGGGACTCCGAATGCCGCCCATCCCTACGAGCAGTACTTC
TRBJ2-2 TRBD2 TRBV7-6 once CAGSSETSGLAGELFF TGTGCCGGCAGCTCTGAGACTAGCGGGCTCGCCGGGGAGCTGTTTTTT
TRBJ2-2 TRBD2 TRBV19 . CASSFGGDTGELFF TGTGCCAGTTCCTTCGGGGGGGACACCGGGGAGCTGTTTTTT
TRBJ2-7 TRBD2 TRBV5-4 . CASSVGLAGGPYEQYF TGTGCCAGCAGCGTCGGACTAGCGGGAGGACCATACGAGCAGTACTTC
TRBJ2-1 TRBD2 TRBV5-1 . CASSLVGRGGDEQFF TGCGCCAGCAGCTTGGTCGGGCGGGGGGGCGATGAGCAGTTCTTC
TRBJ1-2 . TRBV5-6 few CASSPAITVKGYTF TGTGCCAGCAGCCCCGCAATTACAGTAAAAGGCTACACCTTC
TRBJ1-6 TRBD1 TRBV9 . CASSDRGQGGGALHF TGTGCCAGCAGCGATCGGGGACAGGGTGGGGGGGCCCTCCACTTT
TRBJ2-7 . TRBV7-8 . CASRNGSSYEQYF TGTGCCAGCCGTAATGGGAGCTCCTACGAGCAGTACTTC
TRBJ1-6 TRBD1 TRBV7-9 . CASSLARTGGGGSPLHF TGTGCCAGCAGCTTGGCAAGGACAGGGGGCGGCGGTTCACCCCTCCACTTT
TRBJ2-5 . TRBV5-1 . CASTLGDSSSETQYF TGCGCCAGCACCCTTGGGGACTCGAGTTCAGAGACCCAGTACTTC
TRBJ2-1 TRBD2 TRBV5-4 once CASSSSGGAHNEQFF TGTGCCAGCAGCTCAAGCGGGGGGGCCCACAATGAGCAGTTCTTC
TRBJ2-3 . TRBV6-1 few CASCISSAYTDTQYF TGTGCCAGCTGCATCTCGAGCGCGTACACAGATACGCAGTATTTT
TRBJ2-3 . TRBV5-1 . CASSLDRGTFADTQYF TGCGCCAGCAGCTTGGATAGGGGGACATTCGCAGATACGCAGTATTTT